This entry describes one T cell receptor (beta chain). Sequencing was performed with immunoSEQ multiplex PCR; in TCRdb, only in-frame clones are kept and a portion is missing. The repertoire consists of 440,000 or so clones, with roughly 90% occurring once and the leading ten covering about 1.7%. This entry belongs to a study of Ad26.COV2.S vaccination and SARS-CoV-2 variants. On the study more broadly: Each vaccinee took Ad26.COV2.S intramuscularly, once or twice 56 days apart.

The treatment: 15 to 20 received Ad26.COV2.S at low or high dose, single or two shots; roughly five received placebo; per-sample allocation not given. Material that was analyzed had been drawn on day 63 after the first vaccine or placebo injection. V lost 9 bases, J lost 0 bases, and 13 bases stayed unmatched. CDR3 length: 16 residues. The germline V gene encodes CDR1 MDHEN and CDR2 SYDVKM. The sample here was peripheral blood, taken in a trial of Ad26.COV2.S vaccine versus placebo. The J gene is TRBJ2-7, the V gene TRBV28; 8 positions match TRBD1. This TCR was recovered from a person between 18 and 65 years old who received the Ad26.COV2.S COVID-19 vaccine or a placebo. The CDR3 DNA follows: TGTGCCAGTAAAACTCCCGGGACAGGACGCTCCTACGAGCAGTACTTC. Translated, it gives CASKTPGTGRSYEQYF.